These 26 T cell receptor beta chains originate from one sample sequenced in a study of identical twins. MiXCR was run by TCRdb on the 5' RACE reads, yielding one entry per CDR3 protein. Of 1.5 million or so distinct CDR3 sequences in the sample, about 30% were seen once. The sequenced sample was cord blood. These receptors originate from a newborn girl in good health.

This clonotype turned up a few times. The rearrangement uses TRBV5-1 and TRBJ2-3, with unresolved D. Germline values: CDR1 SGHRS, CDR2 YFSETQ. The CDR3 spans 13 residues. V was cut by 0 bases and J by 7 bases, with 9 bases left in between. CDR3 in DNA: TGCGCCAGCAGCTTGGGGCTACTATATACGCAGTATTTT. This sequence encodes CASSLGLLYTQYF.

This clonotype occurred a few times. The chain combines TRBV25-1 with TRBJ2-1, with D unresolved. This CDR3 spans 11 amino acids. The germline V gene has CDR1 MGHDK and CDR2 SYGVNS. Trimming shortened V by 3 bases and J by 10 bases, and 7 bases separated the two germline ends. CDR3 protein: CASSDLQEQFF. DNA for the CDR3: TGTGCCAGCAGTGATCTTCAAGAGCAGTTCTTC.

A word on this clonotype: Germline is not matched at one junction end, which may reflect a read error. The gene calls are TRBV5-1 and TRBJ2-7, with D hard to call. The CDR3 is 14 residues long. Germline values: CDR1 SGHRS, CDR2 YFSETQ. The CDR3 DNA is TGCGCCAGCAGCTTGGTCGTCAGCTCCTACAAGCAGTACTTC. Translating gives CASSLVVSSYKQYF.

The chain carries TRBV28 and TRBJ2-3; TRBD1 matches 10 bases. The CDR3 consists of 16 residues. Germline trimming cut 6 bases from V and 1 base from J; bases unmatched to any gene: 7. Germline CDR1 reads MDHEN; CDR2 reads SYDVKM. The CDR3 protein is CASRVLGQGGTDTQYF. The CDR3 region has the DNA TGTGCCAGCAGAGTCCTCGGACAGGGGGGCACAGATACGCAGTATTTT. Together with reference TRBV28 and TRBJ2-3, the CDR3 gives the full variable domain: DVKVTQSSRYLVKRTGEKVFLECVQDMDHENMFWYRQDPGLGLRLIYFSYDVKMKEKGDIPEGYSVSREKKERFSLILESASTNQTSMYLCASRVLGQGGTDTQYFGPGTRLTVL.

The chain is built from TRBV25-1 and TRBJ2-1; 9 bases match TRBD1. After removal of 1 base from V and 3 bases from J, the junction contained 4 bases not matched to a gene. Germline assignment: CDR1 MGHDK and CDR2 SYGVNS. CDR3 length equals 16 residues. In nucleotides, the CDR3 is TGTGCCAGCAGTGAATCCCAGGACAGGGGCTACAATGAGCAGTTCTTC. Translated: CASSESQDRGYNEQFF.

This clonotype was found a few times. The chain couples TRBV3-1 to TRBJ1-2; D remains unclear. The CDR3 has 12 residues. V was shortened by 2 bases and J by 5 bases, with 6 bases between the two germline ends. Germline V CDR1 and CDR2: LGHDT, YNNKEL (reference sequence). The CDR3 spells CASSQYRYGYTF. CDR3 DNA: TGTGCCAGCAGCCAATATCGATATGGCTACACCTTC.

This clonotype was recorded once. A read error may produce the germline difference seen at one junction end. The V and J genes are TRBV5-5 and TRBJ2-3; perhaps TRBD2 as D (5 bases). The CDR3 has 14 residues. Germline lookup yields CDR1 SGHKS and CDR2 YYEKEE (reference sequence). CDR3: CASSSRSSTDTRYF. CDR3 nucleotide sequence: TGTGCCAGCAGCTCCCGATCTAGCACAGATACGCGGTATTTT.

The genes are TRBV28 and TRBJ2-7; D remains ambiguous. Germline V lookup: CDR1 MDHEN, CDR2 SYDVKM. V shed 4 bases and J shed 0 bases, with 4 bases lying between them. This CDR3 comprises 12 residues. The CDR3 reads CASSWFSYEQYF. CDR3 coding DNA: TGTGCCAGCAGTTGGTTCTCCTACGAGCAGTACTTC.

V and J are TRBV19 and TRBJ2-1; TRBD1 is a possible D gene (5 bases). This CDR3 comprises 15 residues. Trimming cost V 0 bases and J 6 bases, with 12 bases left between them. The germline V gene has CDR1 LNHDA and CDR2 SQIVND (reference sequence). In DNA form, the CDR3 reads TGTGCCAGTAGTATAGAGGCAGGGCTGTCCAATGAGCAGTTCTTC. Translating gives CASSIEAGLSNEQFF. The full variable domain, its missing parts supplied by reference TRBV19 and TRBJ2-1, is DGGITQSPKYLFRKEGQNVTLSCEQNLNHDAMYWYRQDPGQGLRLIYYSQIVNDFQKGDIAEGYSVSREKKESFPLTVTSAQKNPTAFYLCASSIEAGLSNEQFFGPGTRLTVL.

The V and J genes are TRBV29-1 and TRBJ2-7; no clear D gene. This CDR3 contains 12 residues. Germline values: CDR1 SQVTM, CDR2 ANQGSEA. V was cut by 3 bases and J by 3 bases, with 9 bases left in between. DNA of the CDR3: TGCAGCGTTGAGGGCCGAAACTACGAGCAGTACTTC. Residues: CSVEGRNYEQYF.

This rearrangement joins TRBV3-1 to TRBJ1-2, with a possible D match to TRBD1 (5 bases). Per germline, CDR1 LGHDT and CDR2 YNNKEL (reference sequence). Trimming left V 1 base short and J 3 bases short, with 9 bases between. This CDR3 contains 14 residues. The CDR3 spells CASSQAPGHYGYTF. DNA for the CDR3: TGTGCCAGCAGCCAAGCTCCAGGGCACTATGGCTACACCTTC.

This clonotype occurred a few times. This rearrangement joins TRBV7-2 to TRBJ2-4; 7 bases map to TRBD2. The DNA matches TRBJ2-7 better at its end, which makes the J call doubtful. CDR1 is SGHTA and CDR2 is FQGNSA in the germline V gene. CDR3 length: 15 amino acids. CDR3 bases: TGTGCCAGCAGCGTTAAACGGGAGGCCAAATACGAGCAGTACTTC. Encoded protein: CASSVKREAKYEQYF.

This clonotype was found many times. The V gene is TRBV5-1, the J gene TRBJ2-6; no firm D call. Trimming removed 4 bases from V and 0 bases from J, with 11 bases in between. CDR3 length: 16 residues. Germline V gene lookup returns CDR1 SGHRS and CDR2 YFSETQ. CDR3 sequence: CASSADGLSGANVLTF. In nucleotides, the CDR3 is TGCGCCAGCAGCGCCGACGGGCTCTCTGGGGCCAACGTCCTGACTTTC.

In DNA, the CDR3 is TGTGCCAGCAGTTACGGGAAACTAGCGGAAGCGTACAATGAGCAGTTCTTC. Its protein product is CASSYGKLAEAYNEQFF. The rearrangement uses TRBV6-6 and TRBJ2-1; TRBD2 matches at 8 bases. The trim removed 2 bases at V and 4 bases at J, leaving 10 bases unmatched. The CDR3 spans 17 residues. CDR1 and CDR2 (germline): MNHNY, SVGAGI (reference sequence).

V and J are TRBV5-6 and TRBJ2-4, with D possibly TRBD1 on 6 matching bases. The V gene's germline CDR1 is SGHDT and CDR2 YYEEEE. The CDR3 loop spans 16 amino acids. V was clipped by 4 bases and J by 0 bases, with 14 bases between them. The CDR3 DNA reads as TGTGCCAGCAGCCCAAGACAGGTGTTAGCCAAAAACATTCAGTACTTC. This codes for CASSPRQVLAKNIQYF.

This clonotype was detected only a few times. The V gene is TRBV7-2, the J gene TRBJ2-5; a weak D match, TRBD1 (5 bases). Germline assignment: CDR1 SGHTA and CDR2 FQGNSA. This CDR3 region has 13 residues. V was trimmed by 5 bases and J by 9 bases, leaving 16 bases between them. The CDR3 sequence: CASSLQASEAQYF. As DNA, the CDR3 is TGTGCCAGCAGCCTACAGGCTAGTGAGGCCCAGTACTTC.

The chain links TRBV20-1 to TRBJ2-3; 16 positions match TRBD2. The trim removed 5 bases at V and 2 bases at J, leaving 10 bases unmatched. The CDR3 spans 18 residues. Germline CDR1 DFQATT, CDR2 SNEGSKA (reference sequence). The CDR3 is CSAWPGLAGGPVTDTQYF. For the CDR3, the DNA is TGCAGTGCTTGGCCGGGACTAGCGGGAGGGCCCGTCACAGATACGCAGTATTTT.

This clonotype was detected many times. V and J are TRBV28 and TRBJ2-7; TRBD2 is a possible D gene (5 bases). The CDR3 consists of 12 residues. V lost 9 bases and J 3 bases, leaving 12 bases between the germline ends. CDR1 is MDHEN, CDR2 SYDVKM, per germline. CDR3 nucleotides: TGTGCCAGTCGCCGGGGTCTCTACGAGCAGTACTTC. Its protein product is CASRRGLYEQYF.

The gene calls are TRBV12-3 or TRBV12-4 and TRBJ2-3, with 10 bases that match TRBD1. The CDR3 contains 17 residues. The junction had 9 bases not matched to a gene; V was cut back by 5 bases and J by 1 base. The CDR3: CASSLSAGTGGTDTQYF. As DNA, the CDR3 is TGTGCCAGCAGTCTATCCGCCGGGACAGGGGGCACAGATACGCAGTATTTT.

The rearrangement joins TRBV5-1 to TRBJ1-1, with TRBD1 matching over 9 bases. CDR3 length: 16 amino acids. Germline CDR1 SGHRS, CDR2 YFSETQ. Unmatched junction bases numbered 8, after V lost 4 bases and J lost 1 base. The CDR3 sequence: CASSVVQGASNTEAFF. CDR3 DNA: TGCGCCAGCAGCGTGGTACAGGGGGCCTCGAACACTGAAGCTTTCTTT.

This clonotype was seen more than once but under ten times. The J gene is TRBJ1-4, the V gene TRBV20-1; the D is unclear. CDR1 is DFQATT, CDR2 SNEGSKA, per germline (reference sequence). The V end was cut by 5 bases, the J end by 0 bases, with 13 bases between. The CDR3 runs to 15 residues. The CDR3 spells CSASPRVATNEKLFF. CDR3 in DNA: TGCAGTGCTTCCCCGCGAGTTGCAACTAATGAAAAACTGTTTTTT.

This clonotype was detected only a few times. The gene calls are TRBV20-1 and TRBJ1-1, with D possibly being TRBD1 (5 bases). CDR3 length: 13 residues. V was pared by 0 bases and J by 1 base, with 6 bases between. Germline values: CDR1 DFQATT, CDR2 SNEGSKA (reference sequence). DNA for the CDR3: TGCAGTGCTAGAGATCAGGGGAACACTGAAGCTTTCTTT. It codes for CSARDQGNTEAFF.

The V call is TRBV7-2, the J call TRBJ2-5, with 7 bases fitting TRBD2. The J call is doubtful: the DNA matches TRBJ2-7 better. Germline V CDR1 and CDR2: SGHTA, FQGNSA. CDR3 length equals 19 residues. The CDR3 sequence: CASSFKKALAVDSAYEQYF. The CDR3 bases are TGTGCCAGCAGCTTTAAAAAGGCTCTAGCGGTCGACTCCGCTTACGAGCAGTACTTC.

This clonotype came up once. A read error may explain this, as a much larger clone is one base away. V usage is TRBV4-2 and J usage is TRBJ2-3, with 7 bases matching TRBD2. Germline loops: CDR1 LGHNA, CDR2 YNFKEQ. The CDR3 has 17 amino acids. CDR3 loop: CASSQGVERGSTDTEYF. The CDR3 DNA reads as TGTGCCAGCAGCCAAGGGGTTGAGCGGGGAAGCACAGATACGGAGTATTTT.

This clonotype was detected many times. J is TRBJ2-7 and V is TRBV7-9; 8 nucleotides line up with TRBD1. Trimming removed 3 bases from V and 4 bases from J; junction bases left unmatched: 5. The CDR3 is 14 residues long. Per the germline V gene, CDR1 is SEHNR and CDR2 is FQNEAQ (reference sequence). CDR3 residues: CASSFTGGFYEQYF. As DNA, the CDR3 is TGTGCCAGCAGCTTTACAGGGGGTTTTTACGAGCAGTACTTC.

The chain combines TRBV28 with TRBJ2-4, with 7 nucleotides matching TRBD1. V was clipped by 6 bases and J by 2 bases; unmatched bases: 13. CDR3 length: 17 residues. CDR1 MDHEN and CDR2 SYDVKM come from the germline V gene. For the CDR3, the DNA is TGTGCCAGCAGAGGGGAAGGGGGCGTCGGCTCCAAAAACATTCAGTACTTC. Its protein is CASRGEGGVGSKNIQYF.